A selection of T cell receptor beta chains follows, all from one sample in a study of blood T cell repertoires in COVID-19. The repertoire was sequenced with immunoSEQ multiplex PCR; TCRdb's copy has only in-frame clones and lacks some. The sample has around 70,000 clones, about nine tenths seen once. Source material: peripheral blood. These receptors originate from a human donor in a cohort sampled during active COVID-19. Both conserved end residues are part of each CDR3. A D gene is named only where the DNA matches it firmly. Expanded clones are given a class, and other clones once, few, many or no size at all.

>-|TRBD2|TRBJ2-2|TRBV5-1
CASSLVPGLANTGELFF
TGCGCCAGCAGCTTGGTCCCGGGACTAGCGAACACCGGGGAGCTGTTTTTT
>once|-|TRBJ2-3|TRBV11-1
CASRPVLGTDTQYF
TGTGCCAGCCGTCCGGTCCTCGGCACAGATACGCAGTATTTT
>-|-|TRBJ1-3|TRBV5-1
CASSLDGDGNTIYF
TGCGCCAGCAGCTTGGACGGTGATGGAAACACCATATATTTT
>-|TRBD1|TRBJ1-2|TRBV5-1
CASSSGQGDGYTF
TGCGCCAGCAGCTCGGGACAGGGTGACGGCTACACCTTC
>-|TRBD1|TRBJ1-2|TRBV29-1
CSVERDRDGGYTF
TGCAGCGTTGAACGTGACAGGGATGGAGGCTACACCTTC
>-|TRBD1|TRBJ1-2|TRBV12-5
CASGLAKGQGYYGYTF
TGTGCTAGTGGTTTGGCCAAGGGACAGGGCTACTATGGCTACACCTTC
>once|TRBD1|TRBJ2-7|TRBV19
CASSHGTGEMDEQYF
TGTGCCAGTAGTCACGGGACAGGGGAGATGGACGAGCAGTACTTC
>-|TRBD2|TRBJ2-2|TRBV4-1
CASSPIAGGHTGELFF
TGCGCCAGCAGCCCGATAGCGGGGGGGCACACCGGGGAGCTGTTTTTT
>once|TRBD2|TRBJ2-5|TRBV6-2/TRBV6-3
CASSYMASGNQETQYF
TGTGCCAGCAGTTACATGGCTAGCGGGAACCAAGAGACCCAGTACTTC
>-|TRBD1|TRBJ1-2|TRBV5-1
CASSLAGTGGTNYGYTF
TGCGCCAGCAGCTTGGCCGGGACAGGGGGGACTAACTATGGCTACACCTTC
>-|-|TRBJ1-5|TRBV7-2
CASSLLGQGSNQPQHF
TGTGCCAGCAGCTTATTGGGTCAGGGGTCAAATCAGCCCCAGCATTTT
>-|TRBD1|TRBJ1-4|TRBV28
CATLTSGQGDEKLFF
TGTGCCACCTTAACCTCGGGACAGGGGGATGAAAAACTGTTTTTT
>-|TRBD1|TRBJ1-1|TRBV7-2
CASSLGQGQGALADEAFF
TGTGCCAGCAGCTTAGGGCAGGGACAGGGGGCTCTCGCTGATGAAGCTTTCTTT
>-|TRBD2|TRBJ2-5|TRBV5-4
CASSLELLARQETQYF
TGTGCCAGCAGCTTGGAGTTACTAGCGAGGCAAGAGACCCAGTACTTC
>-|-|TRBJ2-2|TRBV6-2/TRBV6-3
CASSYPGGPNTGELFF
TGTGCCAGCAGTTACCCGGGGGGCCCGAACACCGGGGAGCTGTTTTTT
>-|TRBD1|TRBJ1-2|TRBV19
CASSIDRGPHYGYTF
TGTGCCAGTAGTATAGACAGGGGGCCCCACTATGGCTACACCTTC
>-|-|TRBJ1-4|TRBV28
CASSSPTSGYHNEKLFF
TGTGCCAGCAGTTCACCCACATCAGGGTACCATAATGAAAAACTGTTTTTT
>once|TRBD1|TRBJ2-7|TRBV6-5
CASSYADRGTEQYF
TGTGCCAGCAGTTACGCGGACAGGGGAACGGAGCAGTACTTC
>once|-|TRBJ1-4|TRBV19
CASSIRQGGEKLFF
TGTGCCAGTAGTATCCGGCAGGGTGGTGAAAAACTGTTTTTT
>-|-|TRBJ2-5|TRBV2
CASSLNFEETQYF
TGTGCCAGCAGTCTTAACTTTGAAGAGACCCAGTACTTC
>once|TRBD2|TRBJ2-5|TRBV5-4
CASSLPGRGETQYF
TGTGCCAGCAGCTTGCCCGGGAGGGGAGAGACCCAGTACTTC
>once|-|TRBJ2-3|TRBV2
CASSAYRVLYF
TGTGCCAGCAGTGCTTACAGGGTTCTGTATTTT
>few|-|TRBJ1-5|TRBV7-9
CASSSGHFDGQPQHF
TGTGCCAGCAGCTCGGGACACTTCGATGGTCAGCCCCAGCATTTT
>-|TRBD1|TRBJ1-1|TRBV19
CASRNTGGRMNTEAFF
TGTGCCAGTAGAAATACAGGGGGTAGAATGAACACTGAAGCTTTCTTT
>-|-|TRBJ2-5|TRBV6-5
CASSYSPGRETQYF
TGTGCCAGCAGTTACTCGCCGGGTCGAGAGACCCAGTACTTC
>-|TRBD1|TRBJ1-2|TRBV30
CAWGDRGNYGYTF
TGTGCCTGGGGGGACAGGGGAAACTATGGCTACACCTTC
>-|-|TRBJ1-1|TRBV11-2
CASSPRMDSSEAFF
TGTGCCAGCAGCCCCCGGATGGACTCTTCTGAAGCTTTCTTT
>few|-|TRBJ1-2|TRBV4-2
CASSQDRAPGAVNYGYTF
TGTGCCAGCAGCCAAGATAGGGCCCCAGGGGCGGTAAACTATGGCTACACCTTC
>-|TRBD1|TRBJ2-1|TRBV9
CASSALHHRDRINNEQFF
TGTGCCAGCAGCGCACTTCACCACCGGGACAGGATAAACAATGAGCAGTTCTTC
>-|-|TRBJ1-6|TRBV7-2
CASSLTEARNSPLHF
TGTGCCAGCAGCTTAACGGAGGCCAGAAATTCACCCCTCCACTTT
>-|TRBD1|TRBJ2-3|TRBV7-9
CASSLAAGTDSTDTQYF
TGTGCCAGCAGCTTAGCGGCCGGGACAGATAGCACAGATACGCAGTATTTT
>-|-|TRBJ1-1|TRBV12-3/TRBV12-4
CASTAQAAEAFF
TGTGCCAGCACCGCACAGGCCGCTGAAGCTTTCTTT
>-|-|TRBJ1-5|TRBV28
CASSFDFGSNQPQHF
TGTGCCAGCAGTTTCGACTTTGGGAGCAATCAGCCCCAGCATTTT
>once|TRBD1|TRBJ1-6|TRBV6-6
CASSYSGTGYSPLHF
TGTGCCAGCAGTTACTCAGGGACAGGCTATTCACCCCTCCACTTT
>-|-|TRBJ1-5|TRBV19
CASTPLPSVEPQHF
TGTGCCAGTACTCCCCTCCCGAGTGTGGAGCCCCAGCATTTT
>-|-|TRBJ1-3|TRBV4-3
CASSQDRVSGNTIYF
TGCGCCAGCAGCCAAGACAGGGTCTCTGGAAACACCATATATTTT
>-|-|TRBJ1-6|TRBV7-6
CASSRVENSPLHF
TGTGCCAGCAGTCGCGTCGAGAATTCACCCCTCCACTTT
>-|-|TRBJ2-3|TRBV4-3
CASSQEHRAADTQYF
TGCGCCAGCAGCCAAGAGCACAGGGCAGCAGATACGCAGTATTTT
>-|TRBD1|TRBJ2-7|TRBV29-1
CSAWTGAFYEQYF
TGCAGCGCCTGGACAGGGGCGTTCTACGAGCAGTACTTC
>-|TRBD1|TRBJ1-1|TRBV5-4
CASSPGTGGTEAFF
TGTGCCAGCAGTCCCGGGACAGGGGGAACTGAAGCTTTCTTT
>-|-|TRBJ2-1|TRBV7-8
CASSASPEGPYNEQFF
TGTGCCAGCAGCGCCTCCCCGGAGGGGCCCTACAATGAGCAGTTCTTC
>-|-|TRBJ2-1|TRBV7-2
CASSPAKLGIEQFF
TGTGCCAGCAGCCCTGCCAAACTAGGGATTGAGCAGTTCTTC
>once|TRBD1|TRBJ1-2|TRBV6-5
CASTRQGAVYGYTF
TGTGCCAGCACCCGACAGGGGGCGGTCTATGGCTACACCTTC
>-|TRBD1|TRBJ2-5|TRBV2
CASRPGQGYETQYF
TGTGCCAGCAGACCGGGACAGGGCTATGAGACCCAGTACTTC
>-|TRBD1|TRBJ2-7|TRBV19
CASSTTGNSYEQYF
TGTGCCAGTAGTACGACAGGGAATTCCTACGAGCAGTACTTC
>few|-|TRBJ1-5|TRBV19
CASSILDSDNQPQHF
TGTGCCAGTAGTATTTTGGACAGTGATAATCAGCCCCAGCATTTT
>-|-|TRBJ1-2|TRBV2
CASSEYSPSGGYTF
TGTGCCAGCAGTGAATATTCCCCCTCGGGGGGCTACACCTTC